The 7 T cell receptor beta chains below come from one sample, sequenced in a study of cytomegalovirus exposure and HLA in healthy donors. TCRdb keeps only in-frame clones here, not all; method: immunoSEQ multiplex PCR. The sample includes about 57,000 clones, 85% to 95% of them seen just once. Sequenced sample: PBMCs. The receptors shown here come from a woman between 18 and 30 years old in good health and CMV-seronegative.

The chain couples TRBV29-1 to TRBJ1-1; perhaps TRBD1 as D (5 bases). Germline CDR1 and CDR2: SQVTM and ANQGSEA. V was pared by 4 bases and J by 3 bases, with 9 bases between. This CDR3 comprises 12 residues. The DNA for the CDR3 is TGCAGCGTTGTGGTAGGGGACACTGAAGCTTTCTTT. It translates to CSVVVGDTEAFF.

This chain uses TRBV5-6 with TRBJ1-1; D possibly corresponds to TRBD1 (5 bases). Trimming left V 4 bases short and J 3 bases short, with 19 bases between. This CDR3 has 16 amino acids. Looked up from germline, CDR1 is SGHDT and CDR2 is YYEEEE. The CDR3 DNA follows: TGTGCCAGCAGCCGGGAGCGGGGCCTGAGGTACACTGAAGCTTTCTTT. This sequence encodes CASSRERGLRYTEAFF.

The rearrangement joins TRBV6-1 to TRBJ2-3; weak D call: TRBD2 (6 bases). The CDR3 is 13 residues long. V was pared by 6 bases and J by 4 bases, with 11 bases between. The V gene's germline CDR1 is MNHNS and CDR2 SASEGT. CDR3 region: CASSTGGPDTQYF. DNA of the CDR3: TGTGCCAGCAGCACCGGAGGGCCAGATACGCAGTATTTT.

The chain is built from TRBV1 and TRBJ2-1; TRBD2, the table's D call, lacks a check against the DNA. TRBV1 is a pseudogene segment. The CDR3 sequence is 19 residues long. The CDR3: CTSSQDPRASGSSYNEQFF. The CDR3 nucleotides read TGCACCAGCAGCCAAGATCCCCGGGCTAGCGGGAGCTCCTACAATGAGCAGTTCTTC.

V and J are TRBV18 and TRBJ1-1; weak D call: TRBD1 (6 bases). CDR3 length equals 16 residues. The V end was cut by 3 bases, the J end by 0 bases, with 14 bases between. Germline CDR1 reads KGHSH; CDR2 reads LQKENI. CDR3 loop: CASSPSMDSVNTEAFF. Written as DNA, the CDR3 is TGTGCCAGCTCACCGTCGATGGACAGTGTGAACACTGAAGCTTTCTTT. The entire variable domain, with the rest obtained from reference TRBV18 and TRBJ1-1, is as follows: NAGVMQNPRHLVRRRGQEARLRCSPMKGHSHVYWYRQLPEEGLKFMVYLQKENIIDESGMPKERFSAEFPKEGPSILRIQQVVRGDSAAYFCASSPSMDSVNTEAFFGQGTRLTVV.

V usage is TRBV28 and J usage is TRBJ2-3; TRBD1 might be the D (6 bases). This CDR3 has 16 amino acids. The V gene lost 2 bases and the J gene lost 0 bases, with 12 bases spanning the gap. Germline-derived CDR1 and CDR2 are MDHEN and SYDVKM. CDR3 sequence (DNA): TGTGCCAGCAGTTTAGGCACAGGGCTTAGCACAGATACGCAGTATTTT. As protein: CASSLGTGLSTDTQYF.

As DNA, the CDR3 is TGTGCCAGCAGCCCCCTGGCCGGGGGGAGCCACACCGGGGAGCTGTTTTTT. It is translated as CASSPLAGGSHTGELFF. The chain couples TRBV7-3 to TRBJ2-2, with 7 positions matching TRBD2. V lost 5 bases and J lost 3; bases outside the gene matches: 12. This CDR3 spans 17 amino acids. From germline, CDR1 is SGHTA and CDR2 FQGTGA.